This paragraph reports one T cell receptor (beta chain). This entry comes from a study of control samples from healthy donors and cancer patients. Libraries were prepared by immunoSEQ multiplex PCR; TCRdb keeps only in-frame clonotypes and omits some of them. The sample consists of about 49,000 clones, around 86% of them appearing once. The sequence was collected from a woman in her forties or fifties with lung cancer. The sequenced material came from PBMCs.

The CDR3 coding sequence is TGCGCCAGCAGCCCCGACAGGGGGAACACTGAAGCTTTCTTT. Its protein product is CASSPDRGNTEAFF. The chain uses TRBV4-3 and TRBJ1-1, with TRBD1 matching over 8 bases. This CDR3 has 14 amino acids. Germline trimming cut 4 bases from V and 1 base from J; bases unmatched to any gene: 2. Germline lookup yields CDR1 LGHNA and CDR2 YSLEER.